A few counts support the clone carrying this T cell receptor (beta chain). The PCR ran on 60 Vbeta and 13 Jbeta primers. The repertoire was sequenced with immunoSEQ multiplex PCR; TCRdb's copy has only in-frame clones and lacks some. The sample includes more than 90,000 clones, 79% of them seen just once. These data originate in a study of cytomegalovirus exposure and HLA in healthy donors. Germline CDR1 MNHEY, CDR2 SVGAGI. The CDR3 has 16 residues. Trimming cost V 0 bases and J 3 bases, with 12 bases left between them. The rearrangement links TRBV6-5 to TRBJ2-1, with a tentative D call TRBD1 (5 bases). Sequencing input: PBMCs. The source of this sequence is a woman aged 18-30 years in good health and CMV-seropositive. CDR3: CASSYSRQIRYNEQFF. The DNA for the CDR3 is TGTGCCAGCAGTTACTCAAGACAGATACGCTACAATGAGCAGTTCTTC.